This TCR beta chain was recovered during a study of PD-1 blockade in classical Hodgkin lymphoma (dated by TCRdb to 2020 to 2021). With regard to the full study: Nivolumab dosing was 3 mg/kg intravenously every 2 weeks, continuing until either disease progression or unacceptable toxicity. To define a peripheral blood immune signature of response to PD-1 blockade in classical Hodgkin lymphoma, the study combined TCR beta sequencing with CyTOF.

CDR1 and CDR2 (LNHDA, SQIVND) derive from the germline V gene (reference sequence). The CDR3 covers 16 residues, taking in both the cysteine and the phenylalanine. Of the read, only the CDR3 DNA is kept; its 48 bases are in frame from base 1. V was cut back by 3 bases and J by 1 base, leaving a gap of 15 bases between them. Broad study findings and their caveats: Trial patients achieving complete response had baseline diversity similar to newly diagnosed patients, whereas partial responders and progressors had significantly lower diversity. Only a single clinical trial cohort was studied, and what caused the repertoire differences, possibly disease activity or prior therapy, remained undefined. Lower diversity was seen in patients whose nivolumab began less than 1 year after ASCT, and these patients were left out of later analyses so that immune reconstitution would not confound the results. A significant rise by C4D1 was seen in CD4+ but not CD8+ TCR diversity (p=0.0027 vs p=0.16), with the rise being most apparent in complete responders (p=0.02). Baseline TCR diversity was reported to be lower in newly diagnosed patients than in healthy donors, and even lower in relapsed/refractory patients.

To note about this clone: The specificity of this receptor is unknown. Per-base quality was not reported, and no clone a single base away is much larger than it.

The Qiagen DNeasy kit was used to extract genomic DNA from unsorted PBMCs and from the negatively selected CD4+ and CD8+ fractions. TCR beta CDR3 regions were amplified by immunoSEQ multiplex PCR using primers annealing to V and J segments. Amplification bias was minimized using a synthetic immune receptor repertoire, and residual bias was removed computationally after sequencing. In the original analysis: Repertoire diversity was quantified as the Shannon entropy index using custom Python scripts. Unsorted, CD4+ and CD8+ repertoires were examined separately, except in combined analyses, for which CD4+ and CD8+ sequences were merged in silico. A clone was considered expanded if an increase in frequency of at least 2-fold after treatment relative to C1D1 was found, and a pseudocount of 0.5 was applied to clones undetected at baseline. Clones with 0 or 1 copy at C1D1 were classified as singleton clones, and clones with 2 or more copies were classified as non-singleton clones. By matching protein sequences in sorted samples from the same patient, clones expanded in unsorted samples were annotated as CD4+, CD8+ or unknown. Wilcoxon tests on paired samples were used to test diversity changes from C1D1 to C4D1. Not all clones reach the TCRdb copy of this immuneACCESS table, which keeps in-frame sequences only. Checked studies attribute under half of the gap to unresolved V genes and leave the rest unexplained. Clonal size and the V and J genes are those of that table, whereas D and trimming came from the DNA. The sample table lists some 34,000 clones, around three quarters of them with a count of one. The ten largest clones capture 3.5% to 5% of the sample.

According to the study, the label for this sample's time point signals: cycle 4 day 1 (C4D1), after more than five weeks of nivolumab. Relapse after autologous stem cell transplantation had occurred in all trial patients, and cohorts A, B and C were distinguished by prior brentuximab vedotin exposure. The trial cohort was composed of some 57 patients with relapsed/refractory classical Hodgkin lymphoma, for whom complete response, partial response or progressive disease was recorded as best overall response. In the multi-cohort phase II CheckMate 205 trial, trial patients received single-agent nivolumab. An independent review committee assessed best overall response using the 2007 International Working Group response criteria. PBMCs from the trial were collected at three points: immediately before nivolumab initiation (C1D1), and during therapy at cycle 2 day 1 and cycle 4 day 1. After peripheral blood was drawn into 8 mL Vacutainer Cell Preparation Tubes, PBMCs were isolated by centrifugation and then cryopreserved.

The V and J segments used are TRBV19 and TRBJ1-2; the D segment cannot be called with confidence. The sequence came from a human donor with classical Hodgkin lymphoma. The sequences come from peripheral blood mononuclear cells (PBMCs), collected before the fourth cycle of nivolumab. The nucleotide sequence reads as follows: TGTGCCAGTAGTATCCCCCCAGGCAGATTTAACTATGGCTACACCTTC. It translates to CASSIPPGRFNYGYTF.